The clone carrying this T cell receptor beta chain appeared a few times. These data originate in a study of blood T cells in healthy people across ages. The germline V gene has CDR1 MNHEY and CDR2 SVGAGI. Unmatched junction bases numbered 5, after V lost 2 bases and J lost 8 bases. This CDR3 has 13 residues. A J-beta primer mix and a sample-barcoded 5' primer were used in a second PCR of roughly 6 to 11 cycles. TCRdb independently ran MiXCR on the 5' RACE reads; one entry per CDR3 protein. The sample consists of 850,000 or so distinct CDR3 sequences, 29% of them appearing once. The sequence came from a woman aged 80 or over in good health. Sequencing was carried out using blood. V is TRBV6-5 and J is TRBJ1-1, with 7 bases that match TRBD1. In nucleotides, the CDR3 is TGTGCCAGCAGTTACAGACGACAGGGCGAAGCTTTCTTT. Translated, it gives CASSYRRQGEAFF.